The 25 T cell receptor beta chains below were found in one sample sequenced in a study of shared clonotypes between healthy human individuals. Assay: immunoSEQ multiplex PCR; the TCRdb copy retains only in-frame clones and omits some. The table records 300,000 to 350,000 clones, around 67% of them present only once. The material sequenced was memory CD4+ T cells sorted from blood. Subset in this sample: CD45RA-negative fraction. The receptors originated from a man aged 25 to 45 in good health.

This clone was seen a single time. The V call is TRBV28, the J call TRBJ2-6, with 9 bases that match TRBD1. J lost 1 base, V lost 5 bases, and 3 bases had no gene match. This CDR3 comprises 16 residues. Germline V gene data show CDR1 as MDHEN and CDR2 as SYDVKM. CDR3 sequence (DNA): TGTGCCAGCAGTCCCGGGACAGGGTCTGGGGCCAACGTCCTGACTTTC. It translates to CASSPGTGSGANVLTF.

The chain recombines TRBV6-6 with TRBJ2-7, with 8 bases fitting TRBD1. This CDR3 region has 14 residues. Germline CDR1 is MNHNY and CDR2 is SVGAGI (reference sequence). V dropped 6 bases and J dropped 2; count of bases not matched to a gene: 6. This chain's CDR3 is CASRPDRETYEQYF. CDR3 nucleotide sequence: TGTGCCAGCAGGCCGGACAGGGAAACCTACGAGCAGTACTTC.

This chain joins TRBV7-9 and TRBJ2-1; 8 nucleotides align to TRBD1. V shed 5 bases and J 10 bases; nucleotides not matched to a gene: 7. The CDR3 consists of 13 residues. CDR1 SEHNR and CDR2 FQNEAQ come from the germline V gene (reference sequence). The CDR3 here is CASSTWTGQEQFF. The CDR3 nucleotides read TGTGCCAGCAGCACCTGGACAGGGCAAGAGCAGTTCTTC.

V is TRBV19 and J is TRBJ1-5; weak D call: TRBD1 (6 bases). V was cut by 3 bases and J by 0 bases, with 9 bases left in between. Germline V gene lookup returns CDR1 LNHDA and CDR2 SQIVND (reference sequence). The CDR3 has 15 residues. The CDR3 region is CASSMPGASNQPQHF. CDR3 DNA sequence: TGTGCCAGTAGTATGCCAGGGGCTAGCAATCAGCCCCAGCATTTT. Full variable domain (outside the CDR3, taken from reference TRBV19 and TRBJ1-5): DGGITQSPKYLFRKEGQNVTLSCEQNLNHDAMYWYRQDPGQGLRLIYYSQIVNDFQKGDIAEGYSVSREKKESFPLTVTSAQKNPTAFYLCASSMPGASNQPQHFGDGTRLSIL.

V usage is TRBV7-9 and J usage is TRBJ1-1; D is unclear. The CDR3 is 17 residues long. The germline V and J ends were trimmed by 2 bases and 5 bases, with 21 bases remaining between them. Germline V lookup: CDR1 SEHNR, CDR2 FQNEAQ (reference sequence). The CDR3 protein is CASSLWFYTSHSTEAFF. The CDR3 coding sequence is TGTGCCAGCAGCTTATGGTTTTACACCTCTCATTCAACTGAAGCTTTCTTT.

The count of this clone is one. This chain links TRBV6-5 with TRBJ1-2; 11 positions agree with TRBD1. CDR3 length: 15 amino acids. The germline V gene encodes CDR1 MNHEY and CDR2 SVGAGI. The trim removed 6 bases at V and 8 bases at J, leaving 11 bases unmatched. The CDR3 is CASSDTGTGGEGYTF. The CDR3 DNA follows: TGTGCCAGCAGCGACACCGGGACAGGGGGAGAGGGCTACACCTTC.

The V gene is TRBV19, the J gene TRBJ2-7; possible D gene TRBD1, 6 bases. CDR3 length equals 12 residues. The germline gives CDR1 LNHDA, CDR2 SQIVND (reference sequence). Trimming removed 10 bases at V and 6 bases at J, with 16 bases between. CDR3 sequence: CATRGVFGEQYF. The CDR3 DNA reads TGTGCCACCAGGGGAGTTTTTGGCGAGCAGTACTTC.

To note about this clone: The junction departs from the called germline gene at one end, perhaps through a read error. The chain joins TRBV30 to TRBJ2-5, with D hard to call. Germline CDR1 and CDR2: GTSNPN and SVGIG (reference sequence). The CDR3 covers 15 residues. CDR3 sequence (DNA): TGTGCCCGGAGTGTAGACCTCCGTATCCAAGAGACCCAGTACTTC. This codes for CARSVDLRIQETQYF.

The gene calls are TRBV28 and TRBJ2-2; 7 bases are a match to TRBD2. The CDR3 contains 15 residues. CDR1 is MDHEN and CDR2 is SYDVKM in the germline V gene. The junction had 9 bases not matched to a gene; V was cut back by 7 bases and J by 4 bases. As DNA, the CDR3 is TGTGCCAGCACTAGGCCGGGGGGAGGCACCGGGGAGCTGTTTTTT. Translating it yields CASTRPGGGTGELFF.

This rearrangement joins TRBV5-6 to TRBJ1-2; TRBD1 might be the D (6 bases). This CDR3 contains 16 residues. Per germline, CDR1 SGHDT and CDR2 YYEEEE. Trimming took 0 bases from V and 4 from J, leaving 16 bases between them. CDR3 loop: CASSLAGFQGSYGYTF. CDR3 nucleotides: TGTGCCAGCAGCTTGGCCGGGTTTCAGGGGTCCTATGGCTACACCTTC.

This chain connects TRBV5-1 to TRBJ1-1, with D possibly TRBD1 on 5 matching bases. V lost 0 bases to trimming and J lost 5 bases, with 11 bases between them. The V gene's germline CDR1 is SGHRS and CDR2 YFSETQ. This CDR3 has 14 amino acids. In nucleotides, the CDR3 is TGCGCCAGCAGCTTGGTAGGGGCAGGGACTGAAGCTTTCTTT. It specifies CASSLVGAGTEAFF.

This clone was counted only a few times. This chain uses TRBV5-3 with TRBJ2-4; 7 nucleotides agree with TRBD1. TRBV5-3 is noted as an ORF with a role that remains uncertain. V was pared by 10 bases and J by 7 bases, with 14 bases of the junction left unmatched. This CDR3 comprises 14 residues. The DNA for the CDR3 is TGTGCCGGCCAACGGGCACAGGGGTTGAACATTCAGTACTTC. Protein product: CAGQRAQGLNIQYF.

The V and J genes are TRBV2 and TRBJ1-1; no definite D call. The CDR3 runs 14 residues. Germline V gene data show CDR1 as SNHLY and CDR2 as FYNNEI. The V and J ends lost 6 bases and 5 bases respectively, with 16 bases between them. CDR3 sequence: CASSYREARTEAFF. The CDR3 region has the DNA TGTGCCAGCAGCTACCGGGAAGCAAGGACTGAAGCTTTCTTT. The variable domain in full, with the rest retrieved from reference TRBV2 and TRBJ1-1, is EPEVTQTPSHQVTQMGQEVILRCVPISNHLYFYWYRQILGQKVEFLVSFYNNEISEKSEIFDDQFSVERPDGSNFTLKIRSTKLEDSAMYFCASSYREARTEAFFGQGTRLTVV.

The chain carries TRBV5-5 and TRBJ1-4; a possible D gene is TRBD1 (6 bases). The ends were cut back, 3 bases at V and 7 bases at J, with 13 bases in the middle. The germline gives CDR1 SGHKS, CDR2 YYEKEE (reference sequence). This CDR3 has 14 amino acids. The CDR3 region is CASSSGTLGEKLFF. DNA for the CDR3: TGTGCCAGCAGCTCCGGGACACTCGGTGAAAAACTGTTTTTT.

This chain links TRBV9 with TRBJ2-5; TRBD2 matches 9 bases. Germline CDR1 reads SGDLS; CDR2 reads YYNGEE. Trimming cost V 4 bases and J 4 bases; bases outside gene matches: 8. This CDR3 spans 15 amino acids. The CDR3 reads CASSRASGMGETQYF. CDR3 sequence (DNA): TGTGCCAGCAGCCGGGCTAGCGGGATGGGAGAGACCCAGTACTTC.

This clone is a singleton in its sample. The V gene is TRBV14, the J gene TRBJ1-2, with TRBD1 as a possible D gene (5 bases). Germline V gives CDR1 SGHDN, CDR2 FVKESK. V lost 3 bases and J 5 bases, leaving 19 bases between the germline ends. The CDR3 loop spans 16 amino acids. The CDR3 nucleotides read TGTGCCAGCAGCCACCCCCTAGAGACAGAGGAGTATGGCTACACCTTC. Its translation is CASSHPLETEEYGYTF.

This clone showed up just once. CDR3 protein: CASSPPPPGSNYEQYF. In DNA form, the CDR3 reads TGTGCCAGCAGCCCCCCTCCTCCGGGGTCTAACTACGAGCAGTACTTC. The chain combines TRBV28 with TRBJ2-7; tentative D call: TRBD2 (5 bases). The CDR3 runs to 16 residues. Germline values: CDR1 MDHEN, CDR2 SYDVKM. V was clipped by 6 bases and J by 3 bases, with 21 bases between them.

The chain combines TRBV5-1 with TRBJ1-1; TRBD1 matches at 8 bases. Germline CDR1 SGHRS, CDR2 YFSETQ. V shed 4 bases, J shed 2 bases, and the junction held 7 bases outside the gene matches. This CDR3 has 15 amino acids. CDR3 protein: CASSNPGQVNTEAFF. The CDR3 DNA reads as TGCGCCAGCAGCAATCCGGGACAGGTTAACACTGAAGCTTTCTTT.

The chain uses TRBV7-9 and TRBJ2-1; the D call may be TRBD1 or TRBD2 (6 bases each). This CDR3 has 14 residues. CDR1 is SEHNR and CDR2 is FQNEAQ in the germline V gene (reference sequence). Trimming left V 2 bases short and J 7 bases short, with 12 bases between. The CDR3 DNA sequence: TGTGCCAGCAGCTTATTAGGAGGGGGAAATGAGCAGTTCTTC. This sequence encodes CASSLLGGGNEQFF.

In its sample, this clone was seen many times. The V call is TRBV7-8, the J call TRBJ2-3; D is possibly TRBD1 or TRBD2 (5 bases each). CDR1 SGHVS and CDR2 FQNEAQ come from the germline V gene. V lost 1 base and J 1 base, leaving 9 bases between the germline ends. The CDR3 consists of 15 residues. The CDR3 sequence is CASSLDMGGTDTQYF. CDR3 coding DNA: TGTGCCAGCAGCTTAGATATGGGGGGCACAGATACGCAGTATTTT.

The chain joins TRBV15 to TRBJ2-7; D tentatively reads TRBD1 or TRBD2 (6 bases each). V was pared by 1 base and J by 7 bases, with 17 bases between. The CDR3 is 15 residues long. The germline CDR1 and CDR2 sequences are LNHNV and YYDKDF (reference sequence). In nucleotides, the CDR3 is TGTGCCACCAGCAGAGTCGGGGGACAACCGGGTGAGCAGTACTTC. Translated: CATSRVGGQPGEQYF. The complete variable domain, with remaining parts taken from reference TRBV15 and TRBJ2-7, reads DAMVIQNPRYQVTQFGKPVTLSCSQTLNHNVMYWYQQKSSQAPKLLFHYYDKDFNNEADTPDNFQSRRPNTSFCFLDIRSPGLGDTAMYLCATSRVGGQPGEQYFGPGTRLTVT.

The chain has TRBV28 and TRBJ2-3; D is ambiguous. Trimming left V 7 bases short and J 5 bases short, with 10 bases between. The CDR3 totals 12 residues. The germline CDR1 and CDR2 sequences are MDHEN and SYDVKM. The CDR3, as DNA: TGTGCCAGCACCACTAACGGAGATACGCAGTATTTT. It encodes CASTTNGDTQYF.

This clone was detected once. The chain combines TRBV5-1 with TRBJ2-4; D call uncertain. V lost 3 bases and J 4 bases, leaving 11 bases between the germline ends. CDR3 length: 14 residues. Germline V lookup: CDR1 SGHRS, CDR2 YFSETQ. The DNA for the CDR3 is TGCGCCAGCAGCTACTCAGACGGGAAAAACATTCAGTACTTC. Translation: CASSYSDGKNIQYF.

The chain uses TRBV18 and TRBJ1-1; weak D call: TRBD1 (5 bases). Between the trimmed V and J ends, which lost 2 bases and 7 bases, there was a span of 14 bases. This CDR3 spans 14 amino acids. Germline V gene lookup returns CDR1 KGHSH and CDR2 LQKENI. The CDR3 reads CASSPGRVNDEAFF. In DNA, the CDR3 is TGTGCCAGCTCACCAGGCAGGGTCAACGATGAAGCTTTCTTT.

CDR3 sequence (DNA): TGTGCCAGCAGCGTAGAAGGCGGGAGGGCCACAGATACGCAGTATTTT. Encoded protein: CASSVEGGRATDTQYF. The rearrangement uses TRBV9 and TRBJ2-3, with TRBD2 matching over 9 bases. Germline-derived CDR1 and CDR2 are SGDLS and YYNGEE. The CDR3 sequence is 16 residues long. The junction had 4 bases not matched to a gene; V was cut back by 0 bases and J by 2 bases.